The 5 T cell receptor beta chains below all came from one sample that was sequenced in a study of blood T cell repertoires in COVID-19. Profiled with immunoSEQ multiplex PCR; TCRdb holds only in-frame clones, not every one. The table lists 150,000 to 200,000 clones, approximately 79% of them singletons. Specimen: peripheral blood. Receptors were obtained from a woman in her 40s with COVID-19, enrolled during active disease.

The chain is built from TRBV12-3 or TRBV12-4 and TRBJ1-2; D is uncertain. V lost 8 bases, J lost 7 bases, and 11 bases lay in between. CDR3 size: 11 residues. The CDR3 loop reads CASSSVRGYTF. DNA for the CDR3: TGTGCCAGCTCTAGCGTCCGTGGCTACACCTTC.

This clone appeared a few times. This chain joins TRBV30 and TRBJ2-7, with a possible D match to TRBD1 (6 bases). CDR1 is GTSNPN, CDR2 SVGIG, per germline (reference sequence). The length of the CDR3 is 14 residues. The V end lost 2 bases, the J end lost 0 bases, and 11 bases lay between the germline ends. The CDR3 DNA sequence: TGTGCCTGGAGTACGTGGACAGACTCCTACGAGCAGTACTTC. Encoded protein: CAWSTWTDSYEQYF.

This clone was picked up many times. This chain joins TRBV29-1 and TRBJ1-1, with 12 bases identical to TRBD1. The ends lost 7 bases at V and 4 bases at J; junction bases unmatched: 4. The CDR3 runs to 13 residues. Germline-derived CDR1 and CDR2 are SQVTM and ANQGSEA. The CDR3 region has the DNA TGCAGCGGGGGACAGGGGGCGGTCACTGAAGCTTTCTTT. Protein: CSGGQGAVTEAFF.

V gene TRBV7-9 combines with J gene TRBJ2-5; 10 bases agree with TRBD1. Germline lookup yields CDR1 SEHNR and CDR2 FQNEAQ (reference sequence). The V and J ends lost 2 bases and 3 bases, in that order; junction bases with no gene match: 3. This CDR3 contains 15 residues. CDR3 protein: CASSLRTGGEETQYF. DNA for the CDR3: TGTGCCAGCAGCTTAAGGACAGGGGGTGAAGAGACCCAGTACTTC.

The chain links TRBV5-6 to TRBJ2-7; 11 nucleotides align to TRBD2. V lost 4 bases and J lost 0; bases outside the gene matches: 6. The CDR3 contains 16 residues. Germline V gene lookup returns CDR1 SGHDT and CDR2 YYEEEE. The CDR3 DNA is TGTGCCAGCAGCGTCTCCGGGACTAGCGGCTCCTACGAGCAGTACTTC. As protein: CASSVSGTSGSYEQYF.